Listed below are T cell receptor beta chains from one sample, sequenced in a study of T cell repertoires in cytomegalovirus infection. TCRdb passed the reads through MiXCR, listing each CDR3 protein once. Of around 550,000 distinct CDR3 sequences in the sample, about 26% are singletons; the top ten hold less than 15%. The sample comprised PBMCs. These receptors were collected from a human donor in good health (CMV status not recorded). Some clones in this sample may be carry-over from other donors' samples. Each CDR3 is given with its conserved first and last residue. D genes are given only for firm matches. The size entry is marked missing in some rows and otherwise reads once, few, many or a size class.

j_gene	abundance	v_gene	d_gene	CDR3nt	CDR3aa
TRBJ1-4	-	TRBV4-1	-	TGCGCCAGCAGCCAGGACAATAATGAAAAACTGTTTTTT	CASSQDNNEKLFF
TRBJ2-7	-	TRBV5-6	TRBD1	TGTGCCAGCAGCGCGACCGGGACAGGGGCGGCCTACGAGCAGTACTTC	CASSATGTGAAYEQYF
TRBJ2-5	many	TRBV7-2	-	TGTGCCAGCAGCTTAGCGCGGGGCGCGGCTCAGTACTTC	CASSLARGAAQYF
TRBJ2-7	many	TRBV7-8	TRBD2	TGTGCCAGCAGCCTAGGGCATCCGGGACTAGCGGGGCCCTACGAGCAGTACTTC	CASSLGHPGLAGPYEQYF
TRBJ2-5	few	TRBV14	-	TGTGCCAGCAGCCAAAATCAGACTCCCCAAGAGACCCAGTACTTC	CASSQNQTPQETQYF
TRBJ1-5	few	TRBV19	-	TGTGCCAGTAGTACGGCGGAGGAGGATAGCAATCAGCCCCAGCATTTT	CASSTAEEDSNQPQHF
TRBJ2-1	-	TRBV27	TRBD2	TGTGCCAGCAGTTTATTGCGGACTAGCGGGAGGGCGACAATGAATGAGCAGTTCTTC	CASSLLRTSGRATMNEQFF
TRBJ1-5	many	TRBV7-2	-	TGTGCCAGCAGCCACCCAGGTCAGCCCCAGCATTTT	CASSHPGQPQHF
TRBJ1-1	-	TRBV28	-	TGTGCCACCGGGGCACACGATCGGACTGAAGCTTTCTTT	CATGAHDRTEAFF
TRBJ1-3	-	TRBV29-1	-	TGCAGCGTTCCCGAGGGCTCTGGAAACACCATATATTTT	CSVPEGSGNTIYF
TRBJ1-1	once	TRBV12-3/TRBV12-4	-	TGTGCCAGCAGTTTAGGCGGGGGGGTCTACACTGAAGCTTTCTTT	CASSLGGGVYTEAFF
TRBJ1-3	-	TRBV29-1	-	TGCAGCGGAGAGGGGTTGGGAAACACCATATATTTT	CSGEGLGNTIYF
TRBJ2-2	many	TRBV12-3/TRBV12-4	TRBD1	TGTGCCAGCAGTTTAGGGACAGGGAGTACCGGGGAGCTGTTTTTT	CASSLGTGSTGELFF
TRBJ2-3	-	TRBV7-6	-	TGTGCCAGCGGATCGGGAGATGATACGCAGTATTTT	CASGSGDDTQYF
TRBJ2-3	-	TRBV19	-	TGTGCCAGTAGTATATTACGACAGACTAGCACAGATACGCAGTATTTT	CASSILRQTSTDTQYF
TRBJ2-3	-	TRBV19	TRBD1	TGTGCCAGTAGTTTCTCGACGACAGGGTTCCCAGATACGCAGTATTTT	CASSFSTTGFPDTQYF
TRBJ2-1	-	TRBV19	TRBD1	TGTGCCAGCTCAGCACAGGGGGGCCTATACAATGAGCAGTTCTTC	CASSAQGGLYNEQFF
TRBJ2-5	few	TRBV20-1	TRBD2	TGCAGTGCTAGAGCCCCGACTAGCTTGGAGACCCAGTACTTC	CSARAPTSLETQYF
TRBJ1-4	few	TRBV7-6	TRBD1	TGTGCCAGCAGCTTAGGAGACAGGGGGCGCCGGGGTGAAAAACTGTTTTTT	CASSLGDRGRRGEKLFF
TRBJ1-3	-	TRBV7-2	-	TGTGCCAGCGCGAGGGTGTCTGGAAACACCATATATTTT	CASARVSGNTIYF
TRBJ1-1	few	TRBV4-3	-	TGCGCCAGCAGCCAAGACTGGGGGGTGGACAGCCTGTTGAAGGCTTTCTTT	CASSQDWGVDSLLKAFF
TRBJ2-7	-	TRBV5-1	TRBD2	TGCGCCAGCAGCCCAACTAGCGGGGAGCAGTACTTC	CASSPTSGEQYF
TRBJ2-5	many	TRBV11-2	TRBD1	TGTGCCAGCAGCCGGGACAGGGGGCGGGAGACCCAGTACTTC	CASSRDRGRETQYF
TRBJ2-2	many	TRBV7-2	TRBD1	TGTGCCAGCAGCTTACGGACGGGACAGGGGGCCCGGGAGCTGTTTTTT	CASSLRTGQGARELFF
TRBJ2-5	-	TRBV7-6	TRBD2	TGTGCCAGCATACTACTAGCGGGAGGGCCGGGAGAGACCCAGTACTTC	CASILLAGGPGETQYF
TRBJ2-5	few	TRBV7-6	TRBD2	TGTGCTAGCAGCCTCGAACTAGCGGGTCAAGAGACCCAGTACTTC	CASSLELAGQETQYF
TRBJ1-2	many	TRBV7-8	-	TGTGCCAGCAGCCGTTCAGGGGACTATGGCTACACCTTC	CASSRSGDYGYTF
TRBJ2-3	-	TRBV7-2	TRBD2	TGTGCCAGCGGCAAGCGGGACTCGGTAAATACGCAGTATTTT	CASGKRDSVNTQYF
TRBJ2-2	few	TRBV20-1	-	TGCAGTGCTAGGGCGGTCCCTGGGGAGCTGTTTTTT	CSARAVPGELFF
TRBJ1-1	-	TRBV19	-	TGTGCCAGTAGTACCGCGGACGGCTCAAGGACTGAAGCTTTCTTT	CASSTADGSRTEAFF